A selection of T cell receptor beta chains follows, all from one sample in a study of cytomegalovirus exposure and HLA in healthy donors. Sequencing was performed with immunoSEQ multiplex PCR; in TCRdb, only in-frame clones are kept and a portion is missing. The table shows approximately 140,000 clones, with approximately 78% occurring only once. Sequenced sample: PBMCs. Every receptor here comes from a human donor in good health. Each CDR3 is given without its conserved first and last residue.

SSSPRRVGYNEQF,TRBV7-9,13,TRBJ2-1
ASSLSDRGDEQY,TRBV5-1,12,TRBJ2-7
ASSLGTGVTGNQPQH,TRBV5-1,15,TRBJ1-5
ASSVGLAGGTDTQY,TRBV9,14,TRBJ2-3
ASSSTGTGVYNEQF,TRBV6-5,14,TRBJ2-1
ASSPRGGPYEQY,TRBV9,12,-
ASSLEGASYGYT,TRBV11-2,12,TRBJ1-2
ASSKLQLGAFPYMNTEAF,TRBV21-1,18,TRBJ1-1
ASSPTSRMEGYT,TRBV5-1,12,TRBJ1-2
ASSQWASSSYEQY,TRBV4-3,13,TRBJ2-7
ASDRGLMTEAF,TRBV19,11,TRBJ1-1
ASSPDRGSYGYT,TRBV14,12,TRBJ1-2
ASSLGSGDRVYGYT,TRBV5-6,14,TRBJ1-2
AWSNKRKTYEQY,TRBV30,12,TRBJ2-7
ASFEEGVNEKLF,TRBV28,12,TRBJ1-4
ASSPNVGGTYEQY,TRBV5-1,13,-
ASSGLAGGRDEQF,TRBV6-1,13,TRBJ2-1
ASSQGGQGGQETQY,TRBV4-2,14,TRBJ2-5
SVVLANYGYT,TRBV29-1,10,TRBJ1-2
ASSLATGSYEQY,TRBV5-1,12,TRBJ2-7
SSSVSGLQPQH,TRBV7-9,11,TRBJ1-5
ASLDRVGTGELF,TRBV10-1,12,TRBJ2-2
SSSLWRGSYNEQF,TRBV7-9,13,TRBJ2-1
ASQNRGDSPLH,TRBV27,11,TRBJ1-6
ASSLASAGGRETQY,TRBV7-2,14,TRBJ2-5
ASSSRVSGMNTEAF,TRBV7-2,14,TRBJ1-1
ASSLGQGMVYEQY,TRBV7-9,13,TRBJ2-7
ASTVLGQGTGELF,TRBV19,13,TRBJ2-2
ASSIGAGMNTEAF,TRBV19,13,TRBJ1-1
ASSLLGSGLLDTQY,TRBV9,14,TRBJ2-3
ASRPGGAGGELF,TRBV5-4,12,TRBJ2-2
ASSLVGGDEQF,TRBV4-3,11,TRBJ2-1
ASSQENTAPGAGYGYT,TRBV4-1,16,TRBJ1-2
ASSGRGTGNSNQPQH,TRBV6-1,15,TRBJ1-5
ATSREAGANVLT,TRBV21-1,12,TRBJ2-6